The present T cell receptor (beta chain) was sequenced within a study of T cells after yellow fever vaccination. TCRdb re-derived calls from the 5' RACE reads in MiXCR, one entry per CDR3 protein. The table has 510,000 or so distinct CDR3 sequences, roughly 21% seen once. Per germline, CDR1 LNHDA and CDR2 SQIVND (reference sequence). The CDR3 spans 15 residues. Trimming pared 3 bases from V and 5 bases from J, leaving 14 bases between. Sample: PBMCs, taken 15 days after the yellow fever booster vaccination. This clonotype originated in a man younger than 40 who received the YFV17D yellow fever vaccine. The gene calls are TRBV19 and TRBJ2-1, with D possibly matching TRBD2 (7 bases). The CDR3 protein is CASSITGGTHNEQFF. The CDR3 coding sequence is TGTGCCAGTAGTATCACGGGGGGCACCCACAATGAGCAGTTCTTC. The whole variable domain, filled in from reference TRBV19 and TRBJ2-1, reads DGGITQSPKYLFRKEGQNVTLSCEQNLNHDAMYWYRQDPGQGLRLIYYSQIVNDFQKGDIAEGYSVSREKKESFPLTVTSAQKNPTAFYLCASSITGGTHNEQFFGPGTRLTVL.